This is a list of T cell receptor beta chains from one sample in a study of cytomegalovirus exposure and HLA in healthy donors. This table comes from immunoSEQ multiplex PCR, and its TCRdb copy is limited to in-frame clones, with some not included. The table has about 82,000 clones, 78% seen once. Specimen: PBMCs. Every receptor here comes from a male donor in good health and CMV-seropositive. CDR3s include the opening cysteine and the closing phenylalanine or tryptophan. Each record gives: V gene, clone size, J gene, D gene, CDR3 length, CDR3 DNA, CDR3 protein. A D gene is named only where the DNA matches it firmly. Clone size appears in some rows only: once, few, many, or a class for an expanded clone.

>TRBV5-1|.|TRBJ1-1|.|13
TGCGCCAGCAGCTTGAACATGAACACTGAAGCTTTCTTT
CASSLNMNTEAFF
>TRBV11-3|.|TRBJ2-1|TRBD1|14
TGTGCCAGCAGCTTAGGCTCAGGGGGCAATGAGCAGTTCTTC
CASSLGSGGNEQFF
>TRBV7-9|few|TRBJ2-1|TRBD2|12
TGTGCCAGCAGCTCTAGCGGGGATGAGCAGTTCTTC
CASSSSGDEQFF
>TRBV19|.|TRBJ1-1|TRBD1|15
TGTGCCAGTAGGGACAGGGCACCGGCCCACACTGAAGCTTTCTTT
CASRDRAPAHTEAFF
>TRBV2|few|TRBJ1-2|.|14
TGTGCCAGCAGTGTAGGTACAGTCGGCTATGGCTACACCTTC
CASSVGTVGYGYTF
>TRBV28|once|TRBJ1-6|TRBD1|20
TGTGCCAGCAGTTTAGGTAGACAGGGTACTCCCACCTCCCTTAATTCACCCCTCCACTTT
CASSLGRQGTPTSLNSPLHF
>TRBV10-1|.|TRBJ2-5|TRBD1|17
TGCGCCAGCAGTGATAGGTTCAGTCAGGGGGCAACGGAGACCCAGTACTTC
CASSDRFSQGATETQYF
>TRBV28|.|TRBJ1-1|.|14
TGTGCCAGCCCTTCCTCAACTTCACCCACTGAAGCTTTCTTT
CASPSSTSPTEAFF
>TRBV28|.|TRBJ2-4|.|17
TGTGCCAGCAGTTTACCCTCCGCAGGGGTAGCCAAAAACATTCAGTACTTC
CASSLPSAGVAKNIQYF
>TRBV9|.|TRBJ2-1|TRBD2|16
TGTGCCAGCAGCGTGACTAGCGGGGGCCGCTACAATGAGCAGTTCTTC
CASSVTSGGRYNEQFF
>TRBV2|once|TRBJ2-2|.|14
TGTGCCAGCAAGAGGGAAGGGGGAACCGGGGAGCTGTTTTTT
CASKREGGTGELFF
>TRBV7-9|.|TRBJ1-1|.|13
TGTGCCAGCAGTTCGGGAGGGAACACTGAAGCTTTCTTT
CASSSGGNTEAFF
>TRBV4-3|once|TRBJ2-4|.|13
TGCGCCAGCAGCCAAGATAGGGCTCTCGGGCGGGTCTTC
CASSQDRALGRVF
>TRBV11-1|once|TRBJ2-3|TRBD2|18
TGTGCCAGCAGCTTAGTGATAGGACTAGCGGGATCCGGAGATACGCAGTATTTT
CASSLVIGLAGSGDTQYF
>TRBV6-5|few|TRBJ1-1|TRBD1|14
TGTGCCAGCAGTTTAAACAGGGGGAACACTGAAGCTTTCTTT
CASSLNRGNTEAFF
>TRBV7-9|.|TRBJ1-4|TRBD1|15
TGTGCCAGCAGCTTCTTACAGGGGGCGGGAGAAAAACTGTTTTTT
CASSFLQGAGEKLFF
>TRBV6-6|.|TRBJ2-7|.|13
TGTGCCAGCACAACACAATATTCCTACGAGCAGTACTTC
CASTTQYSYEQYF
>TRBV28|.|TRBJ2-1|TRBD2|14
TGTGCCAGCCACGGGGCTAGCGGGAGAAATGAGCAGTTCTTC
CASHGASGRNEQFF
>TRBV19|.|TRBJ1-2|TRBD1|15
TGTGCCAGTAGTATCGGATACAGGGGGAACTATGGCTACACCTTC
CASSIGYRGNYGYTF
>TRBV2|.|TRBJ1-1|.|15
TGTGCCAGCAGTGAATGGGCAGGGGCCAACACTGAAGCTTTCTTT
CASSEWAGANTEAFF
>TRBV19|.|TRBJ1-2|TRBD1|15
TGTGCCAGTAGTATGCACGACAGGGTCGGGTATGGCTACACCTTC
CASSMHDRVGYGYTF
>TRBV28|.|TRBJ2-7|.|13
TGTGCCAGCGCACAGCCTACCACCTACGAGCAGTACTTC
CASAQPTTYEQYF
>TRBV27|.|TRBJ1-1|TRBD1|15
TGTGCCAGCAGTCCCAGGGGGACCCCGGAGCGGCGGGCTTTCTTT
CASSPRGTPERRAFF
>TRBV5-1|once|TRBJ2-3|TRBD2|17
TGCGCCAGCAGCCTGGGGGATCGGCTAGCGGGCACAGATACGCAGTATTTT
CASSLGDRLAGTDTQYF
>TRBV5-4|.|TRBJ2-3|TRBD2|16
TGTGCCAGCAGCCTTGGCGGGGGGCCCAGCACAGATACGCAGTATTTT
CASSLGGGPSTDTQYF
>TRBV5-1|.|TRBJ2-7|TRBD1|13
TGCGCCAGCAGTAGACAGGGGGGAAACGAGCAGTACTTC
CASSRQGGNEQYF
>TRBV19|.|TRBJ1-4|.|15
TGTGCCAGTAGTATCTCCGGACAGAATAATGAAAAACTGTTTTTT
CASSISGQNNEKLFF
>TRBV5-4|.|TRBJ2-3|.|15
TGTGCCAGCAGCTTGGTTGGCGGGGACACAGATACGCAGTATTTT
CASSLVGGDTDTQYF
>TRBV28|.|TRBJ2-7|.|13
TGTGCCAGCAGTTTCTACAGGGACAACGAGCAGTACTTC
CASSFYRDNEQYF
>TRBV7-6|.|TRBJ2-3|TRBD2|16
TGTGCCAGCAGCTCCAGACTAGCGGGAGGGCCAGATACGCAGTATTTT
CASSSRLAGGPDTQYF
>TRBV2|.|TRBJ1-1|.|15
TGTGCCAGCAGTGATTTGAGGCAGTTGAACACTGAAGCTTTCTTT
CASSDLRQLNTEAFF
>TRBV7-6|few|TRBJ1-2|TRBD1|13
TGTGCCAGCAGCTCCGCAGGGGGTTATGGCTACACCTTC
CASSSAGGYGYTF
>TRBV30|.|TRBJ1-5|TRBD1|16
TGTGCCTGGAGTGTGTCCAGACAGGGGACCCCTCAGCCCCAGCATTTT
CAWSVSRQGTPQPQHF
>TRBV7-9|.|TRBJ2-7|.|13
TGTGCCAGCAGCTTAGAAGGAGTCAACGAGCAGTACTTC
CASSLEGVNEQYF
>TRBV7-2|.|TRBJ1-1|.|16
TGTGCCAGCAGCCCCCCGCCGGGGAGTCGGACTACTGAAGCTTTCTTT
CASSPPPGSRTTEAFF
>TRBV6-6|.|TRBJ1-2|.|16
TGTGCCAGCAGTTACGGGGCAGCTCCGCTAAACGGAGGCTACACCTTC
CASSYGAAPLNGGYTF
>TRBV28|.|TRBJ2-7|.|11
TGTGCCAGCAGGGAACAGGGGAGGTGGTACTTC
CASREQGRWYF
>TRBV27|.|TRBJ2-7|.|15
TGTGCCAGCAGTTTATCGCAGGGGAGCTCCTACGAGCAGTACTTC
CASSLSQGSSYEQYF
>TRBV29-1|.|TRBJ1-1|.|13
TGCAGCGCCCAGAGAGGGTTGAACACTGAAGCTTTCTTT
CSAQRGLNTEAFF
>TRBV11-3|.|TRBJ1-1|.|17
TGTGCCAGCAGCTTGGAGGGCCGGGGGAGAGGTGGCACTGAAGCTTTCTTT
CASSLEGRGRGGTEAFF
>TRBV28|.|TRBJ1-2|.|15
TGTGCCAGCAGTCCCCGCGGGGGTCCCAAAGGTGGCTACACCTTC
CASSPRGGPKGGYTF
>TRBV14|.|TRBJ1-5|TRBD1|15
TGTGCCAGCAGCCTGGGGACAGGGCGCAATCAGCCCCAGCATTTT
CASSLGTGRNQPQHF